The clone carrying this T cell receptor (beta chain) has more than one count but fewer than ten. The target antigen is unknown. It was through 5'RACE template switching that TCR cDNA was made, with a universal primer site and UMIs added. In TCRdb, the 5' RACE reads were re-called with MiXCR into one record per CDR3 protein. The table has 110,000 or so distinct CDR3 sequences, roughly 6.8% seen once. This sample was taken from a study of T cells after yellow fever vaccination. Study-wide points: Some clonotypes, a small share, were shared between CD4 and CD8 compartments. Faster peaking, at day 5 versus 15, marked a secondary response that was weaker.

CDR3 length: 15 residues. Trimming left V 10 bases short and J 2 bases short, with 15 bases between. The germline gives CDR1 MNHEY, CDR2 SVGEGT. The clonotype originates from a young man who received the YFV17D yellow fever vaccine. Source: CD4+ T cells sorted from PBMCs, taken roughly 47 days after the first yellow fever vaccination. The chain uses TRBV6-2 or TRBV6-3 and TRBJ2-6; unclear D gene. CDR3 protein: CATGPWATGANVLTF. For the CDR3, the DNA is TGTGCCACCGGACCTTGGGCAACTGGGGCCAACGTCCTGACTTTC.